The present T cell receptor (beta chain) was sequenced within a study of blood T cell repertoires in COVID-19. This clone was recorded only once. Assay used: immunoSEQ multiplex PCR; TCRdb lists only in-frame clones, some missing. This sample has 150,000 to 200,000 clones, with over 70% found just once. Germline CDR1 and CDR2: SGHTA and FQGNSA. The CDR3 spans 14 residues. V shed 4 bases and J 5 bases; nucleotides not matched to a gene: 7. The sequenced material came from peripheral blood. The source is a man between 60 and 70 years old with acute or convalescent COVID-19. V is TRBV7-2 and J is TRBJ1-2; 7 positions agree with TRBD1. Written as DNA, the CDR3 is TGTGCCAGCAGCTCACAGCAGACAGGGTATGGCTACACCTTC. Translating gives CASSSQQTGYGYTF.